The 10 T cell receptor beta chains reported below all come from one sample, sequenced in a study of blood T cell repertoires in COVID-19 (dated by TCRdb to between 2020 and 2021). Libraries were constructed by the immunoSEQ multiplex PCR assay. What TCRdb holds here is the immuneACCESS table cut down to in-frame rearrangements. Part of the clones is not present; checked against another copy, under half of the missing clones reflect an unresolved V gene, and the others are unexplained. Counted in this sample were 95,000 to 100,000 clones; roughly 80% of them appeared once. Clones ranked in the top ten supply approximately 12% of the sample. The sample was peripheral blood. All receptors come from an elderly woman with acute or convalescent COVID-19.

The V call is TRBV29-1, the J call TRBJ1-2; D is perhaps TRBD1 (6 bases). The CDR3 totals 15 residues. V lost 7 bases and J lost 6, with 24 bases in between. Germline CDR1 and CDR2: SQVTM and ANQGSEA. The CDR3 coding sequence is TGCAGCGCCCATGACCTCACAGGGTACTTCGATGGCTACACCTTC. Amino acids: CSAHDLTGYFDGYTF.

This chain uses TRBV11-2 with TRBJ1-1; D is ambiguous. Trimming removed 0 bases from V and 9 bases from J, with 8 bases in between. The V gene's germline CDR1 is SGHAT and CDR2 FQNNGV. The CDR3 consists of 12 residues. The chain's CDR3 is CASSLDGRKAFF. As DNA, the CDR3 is TGTGCCAGCAGCTTAGATGGGCGCAAAGCTTTCTTT.

This chain uses TRBV5-1 with TRBJ1-6; TRBD1 aligns across 9 bases. Germline-derived CDR1 and CDR2 are SGHRS and YFSETQ. V was clipped by 0 bases and J by 8 bases; unmatched bases: 0. This CDR3 is built from 14 residues. This CDR3 reads CASSLGDRDSPLHF. CDR3 coding DNA: TGCGCCAGCAGCTTGGGGGACAGGGATTCACCCCTCCACTTT.

This clone was detected once. This chain uses TRBV27 with TRBJ1-5; 7 nucleotides line up with TRBD1. Germline values: CDR1 MNHEY, CDR2 SMNVEV (reference sequence). J gave up 0 bases and V 10 bases, and 12 bases lay outside the gene matches. The CDR3 contains 16 residues. This CDR3 is CATKLTGDYSNQPQHF. In DNA, the CDR3 is TGTGCCACCAAGCTCACAGGGGATTATAGCAATCAGCCCCAGCATTTT.

The genes are TRBV7-2 and TRBJ1-5, with 8 bases fitting TRBD1. This CDR3 is 19 amino acids long. J lost 4 bases, V lost 1 base, and 15 bases had no gene match. Germline V gene lookup returns CDR1 SGHTA and CDR2 FQGNSA. CDR3 sequence: CASSLEGGAGGVYNQPQHF. CDR3 DNA sequence: TGTGCCAGCAGCTTAGAGGGGGGTGCAGGGGGCGTGTATAATCAGCCCCAGCATTTT.

This chain connects TRBV19 to TRBJ2-1; D is possibly TRBD1 (5 bases). The CDR3 spans 14 residues. CDR1 and CDR2 from the germline V gene are LNHDA and SQIVND (reference sequence). Trimming stripped 2 bases from V and 5 bases from J, with 10 bases between. CDR3 coding DNA: TGTGCCAGTAGTATACTGGGCAGGGACAATGAGCAGTTCTTC. The encoded protein is CASSILGRDNEQFF.

Only a few counts were recorded for this clone. This chain connects TRBV2 to TRBJ1-6, with 7 bases identical to TRBD1. The CDR3 totals 14 residues. The germline V gene has CDR1 SNHLY and CDR2 FYNNEI. V trimming: 5 bases; J trimming: 9 bases; junction bases outside the gene matches: 7. The CDR3, as DNA: TGTGCCAGCAGTAAGGGACAGAACCTTTCACCCCTCCACTTT. Translating gives CASSKGQNLSPLHF.

The gene calls are TRBV5-1 and TRBJ2-1; D might be TRBD1 (6 bases). Looked up from germline, CDR1 is SGHRS and CDR2 is YFSETQ. Deletions cut 5 bases from V and 1 base from J, with 13 bases between. CDR3 length equals 15 residues. This chain's CDR3 is CASSEGGGSYNEQFF. The CDR3 region has the DNA TGCGCCAGCAGTGAAGGGGGTGGGTCCTACAATGAGCAGTTCTTC.

The rearrangement joins TRBV30 to TRBJ2-7, with D maybe TRBD1 (5 bases). V was shortened by 4 bases and J by 6 bases, with 19 bases between the two germline ends. The CDR3 is 14 residues long. From germline, CDR1 is GTSNPN and CDR2 SVGIG (reference sequence). DNA of the CDR3: TGTGCCTGGACCGGACAAAAACCGGGTGGCGAGCAGTACTTC. It is translated as CAWTGQKPGGEQYF.

This rearrangement joins TRBV18 to TRBJ1-1, with D tentatively TRBD1 (5 bases). Germline loops: CDR1 KGHSH, CDR2 LQKENI. This CDR3 has 13 amino acids. Between the trimmed V and J ends, which lost 2 bases and 2 bases, there was a span of 6 bases. The CDR3, as DNA: TGTGCCAGCTCACCAGGGGCCAACACTGAAGCTTTCTTT. It codes for CASSPGANTEAFF.